The present TCR beta chain was sequenced within a study of blood T cells in healthy people across ages. As for the study in general: The template switching approach captured approximately one barcoded beta molecule for every two T cells. Overall study findings and caveats: The recorded TCR beta diversity per million T cells decreased in a roughly linear manner with age. The lack of PBMC sorting stopped any conclusive naive versus antigen-experienced comparison.

V lost 1 base, J lost 6 bases, and 9 bases lay in between. This CDR3 region has 12 residues. Germline lookup yields CDR1 DFQATT and CDR2 SNEGSKA (reference sequence). Through a sample-barcoded 5' primer and a J-beta primer mix, a second PCR was run for roughly 6 to 12 cycles. From the 5' RACE reads, TCRdb called clonotypes with MiXCR, one entry per CDR3 protein. The sample lists 750,000 to 950,000 distinct CDR3 sequences; 25% to 35% were seen once. Comments on this clonotype: Antigen specificity is unknown. This may arise from a read error, as a much more abundant clone is one base away.

The same sample was also studied in work on T cells of mothers and their children. That source notes: A few healthy Caucasian mothers gave samples, and so did their six children.

V gene TRBV20-1 combines with J gene TRBJ1-2, with D unclear. Source material: blood. The origin of this receptor is a woman aged 40 to 50 in good health. The CDR3 loop reads CSARGTGHGYTF. The CDR3 nucleotides are TGCAGTGCTAGAGGGACCGGGCATGGCTACACCTTC.